Below, one T cell receptor (beta chain) is given with its context. What it binds is unknown. These data belong to a study of shared clonotypes between healthy human individuals. Whole-study context: With ages of 18 to 49, the donors were a couple of women and three men.

Each PCR replicate run on unsorted PBMC took in 300 ng DNA, tens of thousands of T cell genomes. Original handling: Without quality scores, immunoSEQ junctional reads could not be filtered like full-length reads. Clones were read by immunoSEQ multiplex PCR, and TCRdb kept only the in-frame ones, dropping some. V and J calls and clone size are given by that table; D and trimming were obtained from the DNA. The sample has about 530,000 clones; roughly 79% are singletons. The germline V gene has CDR1 SQVTM and CDR2 ANQGSEA. Trimming at V came to 3 bases and at J to 5 bases, leaving 7 bases not matched to a gene. The CDR3 has 14 residues. General study results and limits: It was expected that sequencing depth would affect clonotype sharing among donors.

The receptor was isolated from a woman between 40 and 50 years old in good health. Some clones in this sample may be carry-over from other donors' samples. The specimen was PBMCs. The V call is TRBV29-1, the J call TRBJ1-2; 9 nucleotides line up with TRBD1. Here the CDR3 DNA reads TGCAGCGTTGATCAGGACAGGGGCCGTTATGGCTACACCTTC. Its protein product is CSVDQDRGRYGYTF.